These T cell receptor beta chains were read from a single sample in a study of beta chain features in type 1 diabetes. Some clones are missing from TCRdb's copy, which holds only in-frame ones; the method was immunoSEQ multiplex PCR. The sample shows about 23,000 clones, 50% to 60% of them seen only once. Sequences were obtained from stem cell memory CD4+ T cells from blood. These receptors were obtained from a man between 18 and 29 years old with type 1 diabetes. Each CDR3 is given with its conserved first and last residue. Fields, in order: clone size, D gene, J gene, V gene, CDR3 protein, CDR3 DNA. D genes are given only for firm matches. Clone size, where shown, is once, few, many, or a class for clones that have expanded.

>.|.|TRBJ1-5|TRBV7-2
CASSLVGGGDQPQHF
TGTGCCAGCAGCTTAGTAGGGGGAGGGGATCAGCCCCAGCATTTT
>.|TRBD2|TRBJ2-1|TRBV5-1
CASSWGTNYNEQFF
TGCGCCAGCAGCTGGGGGACTAACTACAATGAGCAGTTCTTC
>once|.|TRBJ2-6|TRBV11-2
CASSLNSGANVLTF
TGTGCCAGCAGCTTAAATAGTGGGGCCAACGTCCTGACTTTC
>few|TRBD1|TRBJ1-1|TRBV30
CAWSVFGRGQVTEAFF
TGTGCCTGGAGTGTATTCGGTAGGGGGCAGGTCACTGAAGCTTTCTTT
>.|TRBD1|TRBJ2-2|TRBV9
CASSVAPGQGELFF
TGTGCCAGCAGCGTAGCCCCGGGACAGGGGGAGCTGTTTTTT
>.|.|TRBJ2-7|TRBV15
CATSRDPTGSGEQYF
TGTGCCACCAGCAGAGATCCGACAGGCTCGGGTGAGCAGTACTTC
>.|.|TRBJ2-3|TRBV6-6
CASRRQGDTQYF
TGTGCCAGCAGGCGCCAGGGGGATACGCAGTATTTT
>.|TRBD2|TRBJ2-5|TRBV27
CASGVQGGETQYF
TGTGCCAGCGGGGTGCAGGGAGGGGAGACCCAGTACTTC
>.|.|TRBJ1-1|TRBV5-1
CASSQETTGTEAFF
TGCGCCAGCAGCCAAGAGACTACGGGGACTGAAGCTTTCTTT
>.|TRBD1|TRBJ2-3|TRBV6-6
CASLRGQYTDTQYF
TGTGCCAGTCTGAGGGGACAGTACACAGATACGCAGTATTTT
>.|TRBD2|TRBJ2-7|TRBV28
CASIPSGSSYEQYF
TGTGCCAGCATTCCAAGCGGGAGCTCCTACGAGCAGTACTTC
>.|TRBD1|TRBJ2-5|TRBV28
CASSFQGAEETQYF
TGTGCCAGCAGTTTTCAGGGGGCGGAAGAGACCCAGTACTTC
>few|.|TRBJ1-6|TRBV5-6
CASSRGPRYNSPLHF
TGTGCCAGCAGCCGGGGTCCGAGGTATAATTCACCCCTCCACTTT
>.|.|TRBJ2-3|TRBV7-2
CASSRGITSSRFGADTQYF
TGTGCCAGCAGCCGAGGCATCACTAGCTCCCGCTTCGGGGCAGATACGCAGTATTTT
>.|TRBD2|TRBJ2-7|TRBV28
CASSIGTSGTYEQYF
TGTGCCAGCAGTATAGGGACTAGCGGGACCTACGAGCAGTACTTC
>few|.|TRBJ2-5|TRBV7-2
CASSQTGSLPTETQYF
TGTGCCAGCAGCCAAACAGGGTCCCTCCCCACAGAGACCCAGTACTTC
>.|TRBD1|TRBJ1-3|TRBV2
CASREVRDRGTAYF
TGTGCCAGCAGGGAAGTCCGGGACAGGGGGACCGCATATTTT